The 28 T cell receptor beta chains below come from one sample, sequenced in a study of blood T cell repertoires in COVID-19 (dated by TCRdb to about 2020). The library was built by means of the immunoSEQ multiplex PCR assay. TCRdb stores this immuneACCESS table with in-frame sequences only. Part of the clones is absent; in the studies checked, under half of the shortfall reflects unresolved V genes, and no reason is known for the rest. Within this sample are about 58,000 clones, with about nine tenths of them counted one time only. The ten most abundant clones make up roughly 8.3% of the sample. Sequencing input: peripheral blood. Receptors were obtained from a woman in her 70s with active COVID-19.

The V and J genes are TRBV7-6 and TRBJ1-1, with a weak D call TRBD1 (5 bases). Looked up from germline, CDR1 is SGHVS and CDR2 is FNYEAQ. V gave up 1 base and J gave up 5 bases, with 14 bases separating them. This CDR3 is built from 15 residues. CDR3 sequence reads: CASSLGYGGGTEAFF. CDR3 nucleotides: TGTGCCAGCAGCTTAGGATACGGTGGGGGGACTGAAGCTTTCTTT.

This rearrangement joins TRBV28 to TRBJ1-3; no clear D gene. V lost 1 base to trimming and J lost 0 bases, with 13 bases between them. The CDR3 covers 17 residues. Germline values: CDR1 MDHEN, CDR2 SYDVKM. CDR3 coding DNA: TGTGCCAGCAGTTTATCGTCTGGCGACATCTCTGGAAACACCATATATTTT. It specifies CASSLSSGDISGNTIYF.

This chain uses TRBV4-1 with TRBJ2-1; 9 nucleotides agree with TRBD1. V lost 4 bases and J lost 7; bases outside the gene matches: 11. The length of the CDR3 is 16 residues. The germline gives CDR1 MGHRA, CDR2 YSYEKL. As DNA, the CDR3 is TGCGCCAGCAGCCGCCCGTTTCGGGACAGGGATAATGAGCAGTTCTTC. Residues: CASSRPFRDRDNEQFF.

Only a few counts were recorded for this clone. V is TRBV10-2 and J is TRBJ2-7, with D possibly matching TRBD2 (6 bases). The germline V gene encodes CDR1 WSHSY and CDR2 SAAADI. V was cut by 2 bases and J by 1 base, with 9 bases left in between. The length of the CDR3 is 14 residues. The CDR3 spells CASSEEGLSYEQYF. The DNA for the CDR3 is TGCGCCAGCAGTGAGGAGGGACTGTCCTACGAGCAGTACTTC.

The chain employs TRBV10-1 and TRBJ2-1, with D tentatively TRBD2 (5 bases). The CDR3 length is 12 residues. Trimming took off 8 bases at V and 2 bases at J, with 7 bases between the two ends. The germline V gene has CDR1 WNHNN and CDR2 SYGVQD (reference sequence). CDR3 nucleotides: TGCGCCAGCGGGAGAACCTACAATGAGCAGTTCTTC. Its translation: CASGRTYNEQFF.

The chain has TRBV18 and TRBJ2-5; D possibly corresponds to TRBD1 (6 bases). The V and J ends lost 4 bases and 4 bases respectively, with 16 bases between them. The germline CDR1 and CDR2 sequences are KGHSH and LQKENI. CDR3 length: 15 residues. This CDR3 is CASSLPDEGVETQYF. The CDR3 DNA follows: TGTGCCAGCTCACTCCCGGACGAGGGGGTAGAGACCCAGTACTTC.

This clone was recorded a few times. The genes are TRBV6-5 and TRBJ1-4; 9 bases agree with TRBD1. The V segment lost 10 bases and the J segment 6 bases; nucleotides outside the gene matches: 9. Looked up from germline, CDR1 is MNHEY and CDR2 is SVGAGI. The CDR3 is made up of 14 amino acids. The CDR3 sequence: CATMGTGRDEKLFF. In DNA, the CDR3 is TGTGCCACCATGGGGACAGGGAGGGATGAAAAACTGTTTTTT.

With regard to this clone: An end of the junction does not agree with germline; a read error may underlie this. The gene calls are TRBV4-1 and TRBJ1-5, with TRBD1 identical over 8 bases. The CDR3 extends over 14 amino acids. Looked up from germline, CDR1 is MGHRA and CDR2 is YSYEKL. CDR3 sequence: CARSRQGAGQPQHF. CDR3 DNA sequence: TGCGCCCGCAGCCGGCAGGGGGCTGGACAGCCCCAGCATTTT.

J is TRBJ1-1 and V is TRBV4-2, with no clear D. Trimming left V 8 bases short and J 11 bases short, with 18 bases between. Per germline, CDR1 LGHNA and CDR2 YNFKEQ. This CDR3 region has 12 residues. The CDR3 DNA follows: TGTGCCAGCTCCGGGGAGAGGGTGGGTGCTTTCTTT. Translated, it gives CASSGERVGAFF.

This chain links TRBV13 with TRBJ2-2; 7 bases agree with TRBD1. V was clipped by 2 bases and J by 4 bases; unmatched bases: 4. Germline V gene data show CDR1 as PRHDT and CDR2 as FYEKMQ (reference sequence). This CDR3 contains 15 residues. CDR3 residues: CASSLTGDFTGELFF. CDR3 DNA: TGTGCCAGCAGCTTAACAGGGGATTTCACCGGGGAGCTGTTTTTT.

The chain couples TRBV5-4 to TRBJ2-2, with 10 nucleotides matching TRBD1. There are 17 residues in the CDR3. Per the germline V gene, CDR1 is SGHNT and CDR2 is YYREEE (reference sequence). V gave up 4 bases and J gave up 3 bases; unmatched junction bases: 9. The CDR3 here is CASSQFGQGGYTGELFF. As DNA, the CDR3 is TGTGCCAGCAGCCAATTCGGACAGGGGGGATACACCGGGGAGCTGTTTTTT.

CDR3 sequence reads: CATGRGETQYF. In DNA form, the CDR3 reads TGTGCCACGGGGAGGGGAGAGACCCAGTACTTC. The chain uses TRBV3-1 (or the pseudogene TRBV3-2) and TRBJ2-5; 7 positions agree with TRBD2. Germline V gene data show CDR1 as LGHDT and CDR2 as YNNKEL (reference sequence). V lost 10 bases and J lost 4; bases outside the gene matches: 3. The length of the CDR3 is 11 residues.

The chain recombines TRBV4-1 with TRBJ1-2; TRBD1 matches 8 bases. The CDR3 loop spans 15 amino acids. CDR1 and CDR2 from the germline V gene are MGHRA and YSYEKL. The junction had 7 bases not matched to a gene; V was cut back by 3 bases and J by 4 bases. The CDR3 reads CASSQETGGRYGYTF. The CDR3 nucleotides read TGCGCCAGCAGCCAGGAAACAGGGGGACGCTATGGCTACACCTTC.

The chain uses TRBV27 and TRBJ1-1; possibly TRBD1 for D (6 bases). This CDR3 comprises 14 residues. V lost 5 bases to trimming and J lost 5 bases, with 15 bases between them. Germline assignment: CDR1 MNHEY and CDR2 SMNVEV (reference sequence). The CDR3 spells CASSTSGGPTEAFF. The CDR3 DNA sequence: TGTGCCAGCAGTACCTCCGGGGGGCCTACTGAAGCTTTCTTT.

This chain joins TRBV24-1 and TRBJ2-2; 7 bases are shared with TRBD2. Germline loops: CDR1 KGHDR, CDR2 SFDVKD. The ends lost 2 bases at V and 7 bases at J; junction bases unmatched: 3. This CDR3 has 14 amino acids. This CDR3 reads CATSDSREGGELFF. DNA of the CDR3: TGTGCCACCAGTGATTCCAGGGAGGGCGGGGAGCTGTTTTTT.

The chain is built from TRBV7-3 and TRBJ1-1, with D possibly matching TRBD1 (5 bases). CDR1 is SGHTA and CDR2 is FQGTGA in the germline V gene. This CDR3 comprises 13 residues. V dropped 4 bases and J dropped 3 bases, with 9 bases sitting between them. The CDR3 reads CASSSGQYTEAFF. CDR3 DNA sequence: TGTGCCAGCAGCTCCGGACAATACACTGAAGCTTTCTTT.

The chain uses TRBV4-2 and TRBJ1-4; possibly TRBD1 for D (5 bases). CDR1 and CDR2 from the germline V gene are LGHNA and YNFKEQ. Trimming stripped 4 bases from V and 5 bases from J, with 8 bases between. This CDR3 region has 13 residues. The CDR3 sequence: CASSRPGNEKLFF. CDR3 DNA: TGTGCCAGCAGCCGCCCAGGGAATGAAAAACTGTTTTTT.

This clone was seen a handful of times. This chain joins TRBV4-2 and TRBJ2-3, with D hard to call. Germline assignment: CDR1 LGHNA and CDR2 YNFKEQ. The CDR3 has 14 amino acids. V was cut by 0 bases and J by 0 bases, with 4 bases left in between. The CDR3 DNA is TGTGCCAGCAGCCAAGATTTAAGCACAGATACGCAGTATTTT. It encodes CASSQDLSTDTQYF.

The chain links TRBV2 to TRBJ1-3; D might be TRBD1 (5 bases). The ends were cut back, 8 bases at V and 3 bases at J, with 11 bases in the middle. Germline CDR1 is SNHLY and CDR2 is FYNNEI. CDR3 length: 13 amino acids. CDR3: CASRRGGGNTIYF. CDR3 coding DNA: TGTGCCAGCCGGAGGGGAGGTGGAAACACCATATATTTT.

This sequence joins TRBV11-2 and TRBJ2-1; 10 bases agree with TRBD2. The CDR3 has 16 amino acids. V was clipped by 6 bases and J by 5 bases; unmatched bases: 10. Germline V gives CDR1 SGHAT, CDR2 FQNNGV. This chain's CDR3 is CASSFRGTSEHNEQFF. The CDR3 coding sequence is TGTGCCAGCAGTTTTAGGGGGACTAGCGAGCACAATGAGCAGTTCTTC.

CDR3: CASSSQGAQNEKLFF. The CDR3 region has the DNA TGTGCCAGCTCCTCACAGGGGGCGCAGAATGAAAAACTGTTTTTT. The rearrangement links TRBV2 to TRBJ1-4; 9 nucleotides agree with TRBD1. Germline V gene sequence: CDR1 SNHLY, CDR2 FYNNEI. V shed 8 bases and J 5 bases; nucleotides not matched to a gene: 9. This CDR3 is 15 amino acids long.

V gene TRBV7-8 combines with J gene TRBJ1-1; D is unclear. The CDR3 length is 12 residues. The germline V and J ends were trimmed by 5 bases and 3 bases, with 7 bases remaining between them. Germline loops: CDR1 SGHVS, CDR2 FQNEAQ. The CDR3 region has the DNA TGTGCCAGCAGCCTGTCGTACACTGAAGCTTTCTTT. It translates to CASSLSYTEAFF.

This chain links TRBV30 with TRBJ2-3; tentative D call: TRBD2 (5 bases). V was pared by 0 bases and J by 2 bases, with 15 bases between. CDR1 GTSNPN and CDR2 SVGIG come from the germline V gene (reference sequence). This CDR3 region has 16 residues. The CDR3 nucleotides are TGTGCCTGGAGTGTAGGCCTAGCAGCCTCCACAGATACGCAGTATTTT. It translates to CAWSVGLAASTDTQYF.

The chain employs TRBV24-1 and TRBJ2-7; 9 bases align to TRBD2. The junction had 13 bases not matched to a gene; V was cut back by 4 bases and J by 7 bases. The CDR3 is made up of 16 amino acids. The germline CDR1 and CDR2 sequences are KGHDR and SFDVKD. As DNA, the CDR3 is TGTGCCACCAGTGACCGGCGGGAGGGCCCGGGGAGGGAGCAGTACTTC. This gives the protein CATSDRREGPGREQYF.

The chain employs TRBV29-1 and TRBJ2-1, with D perhaps TRBD2 (6 bases). The CDR3 covers 12 residues. CDR1 is SQVTM and CDR2 is ANQGSEA in the germline V gene. V lost 6 bases and J 8 bases, leaving 14 bases between the germline ends. For the CDR3, the DNA is TGCAGCGTCGTACGCGGGGAGTATGAGCAGTTCTTC. Residues: CSVVRGEYEQFF.

The V call is TRBV10-1, the J call TRBJ2-2; 12 bases line up with TRBD2. CDR1 is WNHNN, CDR2 SYGVQD, per germline (reference sequence). CDR3 length: 16 residues. V was pared by 4 bases and J by 2 bases, with 2 bases of the junction left unmatched. CDR3 nucleotides: TGCGCCAGCAGTGGAGGACTAGCGGGAAACACCGGGGAGCTGTTTTTT. It codes for CASSGGLAGNTGELFF.

This clone was picked up one time. The rearrangement links TRBV10-3 to TRBJ2-7; D unclear. Germline-derived CDR1 and CDR2 are ENHRY and SYGVKD. Trimming removed 0 bases from V and 2 bases from J, with 11 bases in between. This CDR3 has 15 amino acids. As DNA, the CDR3 is TGTGCCATCAGTGAGTCGTCGACTGCCACCTACGAGCAGTACTTC. Protein sequence: CAISESSTATYEQYF.

This rearrangement joins TRBV2 to TRBJ1-5, with 7 bases matching TRBD1. Trimming removed 6 bases from V and 1 base from J; junction bases left unmatched: 6. This CDR3 has 15 amino acids. The germline gives CDR1 SNHLY, CDR2 FYNNEI. CDR3 protein: CASRTGQASNQPQHF. For the CDR3, the DNA is TGTGCCAGCAGAACAGGACAGGCCAGCAATCAGCCCCAGCATTTT.